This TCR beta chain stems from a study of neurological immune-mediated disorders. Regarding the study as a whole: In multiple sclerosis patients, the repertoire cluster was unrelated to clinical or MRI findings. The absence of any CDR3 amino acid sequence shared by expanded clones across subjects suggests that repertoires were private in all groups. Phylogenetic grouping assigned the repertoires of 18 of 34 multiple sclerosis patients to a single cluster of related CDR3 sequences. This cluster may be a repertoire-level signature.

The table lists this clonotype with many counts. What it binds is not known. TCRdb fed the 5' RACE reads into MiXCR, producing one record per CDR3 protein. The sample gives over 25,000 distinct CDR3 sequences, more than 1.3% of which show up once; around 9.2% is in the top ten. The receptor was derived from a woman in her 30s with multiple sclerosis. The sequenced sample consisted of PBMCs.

The CDR3 nucleotides are TGCGCCAGCAGCCGCGGGACAGGGGGCGAAAAACTGTTTTTT. It is translated as CASSRGTGGEKLFF. This chain joins TRBV5-1 and TRBJ1-4, with 12 bases fitting TRBD1. The CDR3 spans 14 residues. Germline V gene data show CDR1 as SGHRS and CDR2 as YFSETQ. V gave up 4 bases and J gave up 8 bases; unmatched junction bases: 3.